The 30 T cell receptor beta chains reported below all come from one sample, sequenced in a study of cytomegalovirus exposure and HLA in healthy donors. The PCR had 60 Vbeta and 13 Jbeta primers. Using immunoSEQ multiplex PCR, the repertoire was profiled, and TCRdb retains in-frame clones only, with some absent. The sample has about 120,000 clones, just under 75% seen once; the top ten hold approximately 1.9%. The sample was PBMCs. The origin of the receptors is a human donor in good health.

The chain uses TRBV2 and TRBJ1-2; TRBD1 aligns across 10 bases. The V gene end was trimmed by 6 bases and the J gene end by 8 bases; junction bases not matched to a gene: 15. The CDR3 is made up of 16 amino acids. Germline V gene data show CDR1 as SNHLY and CDR2 as FYNNEI. The CDR3 DNA reads TGTGCCAGCAGCCGGGACAGGGGCCTTTATTCGCTAGGCTACACCTTC. Its protein is CASSRDRGLYSLGYTF.

V and J are TRBV6-4 and TRBJ1-1, with D maybe TRBD1 (5 bases). The CDR3 runs to 14 residues. V lost 3 bases to trimming and J lost 5 bases, with 13 bases between them. The germline V gene has CDR1 MRHNA and CDR2 SNTAGT. DNA of the CDR3: TGTGCCAGCAGTGATAATCCGGGGGGGACTGAAGCTTTCTTT. Its protein product is CASSDNPGGTEAFF.

This clone was observed a single time. The rearrangement uses TRBV19 and TRBJ1-5, with TRBD1 matching over 10 bases. V dropped 3 bases and J dropped 11; count of bases not matched to a gene: 10. The CDR3 is 15 residues long. Germline V CDR1 and CDR2: LNHDA, SQIVND (reference sequence). The CDR3 bases are TGTGCCAGTAGTATTTTCCACGGACAGGGGGAAGCCCAGCATTTT. This translates into CASSIFHGQGEAQHF.

The table lists this clone with a few counts. The chain employs TRBV27 and TRBJ1-5; the D gene is possibly TRBD1 (6 bases). Germline loops: CDR1 MNHEY, CDR2 SMNVEV (reference sequence). V was shortened by 7 bases and J by 10 bases, with 17 bases between the two germline ends. This CDR3 is built from 13 residues. The CDR3 reads CASMSVLGGPQHF. CDR3 DNA sequence: TGTGCCAGCATGAGTGTTTTAGGGGGTCCCCAGCATTTT.

J is TRBJ2-1 and V is TRBV11-2, with D unresolved. The CDR3 has 16 residues. Germline V lookup: CDR1 SGHAT, CDR2 FQNNGV. V lost 5 bases and J 8 bases, leaving 22 bases between the germline ends. The CDR3 DNA reads TGTGCCAGCAGCCCGAATGCAAATCCTTGGCTGGATGAGCAGTTCTTC. Translating it yields CASSPNANPWLDEQFF.

V is TRBV19 and J is TRBJ2-7, with a tentative D call TRBD1 (6 bases). Looked up from germline, CDR1 is LNHDA and CDR2 is SQIVND (reference sequence). The CDR3 consists of 15 residues. Trimming shortened V by 3 bases and J by 0 bases, and 12 bases separated the two germline ends. The chain's CDR3 is CASSIEDSFSYEQYF. In nucleotides, the CDR3 is TGTGCCAGTAGTATCGAGGACAGTTTCTCCTACGAGCAGTACTTC.

A few counts support this clone. The chain links TRBV9 to TRBJ1-3, with a possible D match to TRBD1 (5 bases). Trimming removed 2 bases from V and 5 bases from J, with 17 bases in between. Germline V gene lookup returns CDR1 SGDLS and CDR2 YYNGEE. This CDR3 region has 16 residues. CDR3 nucleotide sequence: TGTGCCAGCAGCGTCCAAGGGGAGGGAAGAAGAAACACCATATATTTT. This sequence encodes CASSVQGEGRRNTIYF.

The rearrangement joins TRBV5-4 to TRBJ2-7, with TRBD2 identical over 7 bases. J lost 1 base, V lost 0 bases, and 4 bases had no gene match. Per germline, CDR1 SGHNT and CDR2 YYREEE (reference sequence). This CDR3 has 15 residues. The CDR3 coding sequence is TGTGCCAGCAGCTTGGTTGGGGGGGAGTCCTACGAGCAGTACTTC. Its protein product is CASSLVGGESYEQYF.

The chain's CDR3 is CASSGQSNQPQHF. In DNA, the CDR3 is TGTGCCAGCAGTGGTCAAAGCAATCAGCCCCAGCATTTT. The chain links TRBV2 to TRBJ1-5; no clear D. CDR1 is SNHLY, CDR2 FYNNEI, per germline. V gave up 4 bases and J gave up 1 base, with 5 bases separating them. This CDR3 spans 13 amino acids.

This chain links TRBV25-1 with TRBJ2-6, with 8 bases that match TRBD1. The ends lost 6 bases at V and 3 bases at J; junction bases unmatched: 4. The CDR3 loop spans 15 amino acids. Germline CDR1 MGHDK, CDR2 SYGVNS. CDR3 protein: CASSLGTGGANVLTF. CDR3 in DNA: TGTGCCAGCAGCCTAGGGACAGGTGGGGCCAACGTCCTGACTTTC.

The genes are TRBV6-5 and TRBJ2-7; weak D call: TRBD1 (6 bases). V dropped 2 bases and J dropped 2 bases, with 10 bases sitting between them. CDR1 is MNHEY and CDR2 is SVGAGI in the germline V gene. CDR3 length: 14 amino acids. The DNA of the CDR3 is TGTGCCAGCAGTTACAGAGGGGGAGCCTACGAGCAGTACTTC. Its translation: CASSYRGGAYEQYF.

The genes are TRBV18 and TRBJ1-5; D is possibly TRBD1 (6 bases). The CDR3 has 14 residues. V lost 5 bases, J lost 1 base, and 9 bases lay in between. CDR1 is KGHSH and CDR2 is LQKENI in the germline V gene. The CDR3 DNA reads as TGTGCCAGCTCATCAGGACAGAGCAATCAGCCCCAGCATTTT. This gives the protein CASSSGQSNQPQHF.

V and J are TRBV6-1 and TRBJ2-3; D perhaps matches TRBD1 (5 bases). Germline V CDR1 and CDR2: MNHNS, SASEGT. The CDR3 is made up of 16 amino acids. V gave up 4 bases and J gave up 0 bases, with 14 bases separating them. For the CDR3, the DNA is TGTGCCAGCAGTGTTTGGGGCAGTTCGAGCACAGATACGCAGTATTTT. Translated, it gives CASSVWGSSSTDTQYF.

The chain joins TRBV19 to TRBJ2-1; 10 bases line up with TRBD2. This CDR3 is built from 14 residues. The V gene's germline CDR1 is LNHDA and CDR2 SQIVND (reference sequence). The V segment lost 4 bases and the J segment 10 bases; nucleotides outside the gene matches: 7. CDR3 loop: CASSTGLADLEQFF. DNA of the CDR3: TGTGCCAGTAGTACAGGACTAGCGGACCTAGAGCAGTTCTTC.

DNA for the CDR3: TGTGCCAGCAGCCCCCGAGGCTATGGCTACACCTTC. Translation: CASSPRGYGYTF. The V call is TRBV6-5, the J call TRBJ1-2; no clear D. CDR1 and CDR2 (germline): MNHEY, SVGAGI. Trimming took 6 bases from V and 4 from J, leaving 9 bases between them. This CDR3 is built from 12 residues.

This clone was observed a single time. V usage is TRBV28 and J usage is TRBJ2-1, with TRBD2 matching over 7 bases. In germline, CDR1 is MDHEN, CDR2 SYDVKM. Trimming at V came to 5 bases and at J to 2 bases, leaving 12 bases not matched to a gene. This CDR3 has 17 residues. The DNA for the CDR3 is TGTGCCAGCAGTCTACCCTTGTTCGCGGGGGCCTACAATGAGCAGTTCTTC. It codes for CASSLPLFAGAYNEQFF.

The chain uses TRBV28 and TRBJ2-5; 9 bases line up with TRBD1. The V gene end was trimmed by 3 bases and the J gene end by 3 bases; junction bases not matched to a gene: 5. Germline loops: CDR1 MDHEN, CDR2 SYDVKM. CDR3 length equals 15 residues. The CDR3, as DNA: TGTGCCAGCAGTTTCGGACAGGGGAGGGAAGAGACCCAGTACTTC. Translation: CASSFGQGREETQYF. Full variable domain (remainder filled in from reference TRBV28 and TRBJ2-5): DVKVTQSSRYLVKRTGEKVFLECVQDMDHENMFWYRQDPGLGLRLIYFSYDVKMKEKGDIPEGYSVSREKKERFSLILESASTNQTSMYLCASSFGQGREETQYFGPGTRLLVL.

This clone has only one observation. The CDR3 region is CAWSVQSSSAFF. The DNA for the CDR3 is TGTGCCTGGAGTGTACAGTCAAGTTCAGCTTTCTTT. V gene TRBV30 combines with J gene TRBJ1-1; D is undetermined. Deletions cut 0 bases from V and 10 bases from J, with 12 bases between. In germline, CDR1 is GTSNPN, CDR2 SVGIG (reference sequence). This CDR3 spans 12 amino acids.

CDR3 nucleotide sequence: TGCGCCAGCAGCCAAGATGGTCAGGGACTTGGCGAGCAGTACTTC. It is translated as CASSQDGQGLGEQYF. The V gene is TRBV4-1, the J gene TRBJ2-7; tentatively, D is TRBD2 (6 bases). V lost 0 bases to trimming and J lost 6 bases, with 15 bases between them. This CDR3 comprises 15 residues. CDR1 is MGHRA, CDR2 YSYEKL, per germline.

This clone was recorded only once. The genes are TRBV27 and TRBJ2-4; no reliable D call. The CDR3 consists of 15 residues. V lost 6 bases to trimming and J lost 0 bases, with 12 bases between them. The germline CDR1 and CDR2 sequences are MNHEY and SMNVEV (reference sequence). The CDR3 nucleotides read TGTGCCAGCAGCCCCCTATCACTAGCCAAAAACATTCAGTACTTC. Its protein product is CASSPLSLAKNIQYF.

Only one count was recorded for this clone. V and J are TRBV7-9 and TRBJ2-7; TRBD1 aligns across 7 bases. The germline V gene has CDR1 SEHNR and CDR2 FQNEAQ (reference sequence). CDR3 length equals 13 residues. With V trimmed by 5 bases and J by 4 bases, 5 bases remained unmatched. CDR3 DNA sequence: TGTGCCAGCAGCCCCAGGGGGTTTTACGAGCAGTACTTC. Protein sequence: CASSPRGFYEQYF. Together with reference TRBV7-9 and TRBJ2-7, the CDR3 gives the full variable domain: DTGVSQNPRHKITKRGQNVTFRCDPISEHNRLYWYRQTLGQGPEFLTYFQNEAQLEKSRLLSDRFSAERPKGSFSTLEIQRTEQGDSAMYLCASSPRGFYEQYFGPGTRLTVT.

With respect to this clone: A junction end diverges from the germline sequence, so it may reflect a read error. The chain recombines TRBV6-1 with TRBJ2-1; 8 bases map to TRBD2. CDR1 is MNHNS, CDR2 SASEGT, per germline. The CDR3 covers 20 residues. The chain's CDR3 is CASSETWTSSSYGSSNEQFF. The CDR3 DNA follows: TGTGCCAGCAGTGAAACCTGGACTAGCTCATCGTACGGGTCCTCCAATGAGCAGTTCTTC.

Here the CDR3 reads CASSLSGGGRTGELFF. The CDR3 DNA follows: TGTGCCAGCAGCTTATCGGGGGGAGGGCGGACCGGGGAGCTGTTTTTT. The chain uses TRBV7-2 and TRBJ2-2; 7 bases map to TRBD2. Trimming took 2 bases from V and 5 from J; bases not matched to a gene: 8. The CDR3 has 16 residues. Germline loops: CDR1 SGHTA, CDR2 FQGNSA.

The chain has TRBV19 and TRBJ2-4; TRBD2 is a possible D gene (5 bases). The germline V gene encodes CDR1 LNHDA and CDR2 SQIVND (reference sequence). The CDR3 is made up of 14 amino acids. V was trimmed by 7 bases and J by 5 bases, leaving 15 bases between them. The CDR3 sequence: CASTPRGRENIQYF. The DNA for the CDR3 is TGTGCCAGTACCCCCCGAGGGCGGGAAAACATTCAGTACTTC.

The genes are TRBV28 and TRBJ2-3; 9 bases agree with TRBD2. The V gene's germline CDR1 is MDHEN and CDR2 SYDVKM. The CDR3 runs to 16 residues. Germline trimming cut 1 base from V and 3 bases from J; bases unmatched to any gene: 5. CDR3 loop: CASSLFGGRGTDTQYF. DNA of the CDR3: TGTGCCAGCAGTTTATTCGGCGGGAGGGGGACAGATACGCAGTATTTT.

The gene calls are TRBV4-2 and TRBJ2-3, with 9 bases fitting TRBD2. The germline CDR1 and CDR2 sequences are LGHNA and YNFKEQ. The CDR3 contains 18 residues. V was clipped by 2 bases and J by 4 bases; unmatched bases: 13. Written as DNA, the CDR3 is TGTGCCAGCAGCCAATCCCTAGCGGGGAGGGCCCGTTCAGATACGCAGTATTTT. This sequence encodes CASSQSLAGRARSDTQYF.

The chain combines TRBV6-1 with TRBJ1-5, with 7 bases identical to TRBD1. The CDR3 is 13 residues long. V trimming: 6 bases; J trimming: 6 bases; junction bases outside the gene matches: 5. Germline V gene lookup returns CDR1 MNHNS and CDR2 SASEGT. Here the CDR3 reads CASRHQGGQPQHF. In DNA form, the CDR3 reads TGTGCCAGCAGACACCAGGGGGGTCAGCCCCAGCATTTT.

This chain connects TRBV19 to TRBJ1-1; 7 bases align to TRBD1. CDR1 LNHDA and CDR2 SQIVND come from the germline V gene (reference sequence). The CDR3 consists of 17 residues. V gave up 7 bases and J gave up 1 base; unmatched junction bases: 15. Written as DNA, the CDR3 is TGTGCCAGTACTCGAAGGGGGACAGCATTGTCGAACACTGAAGCTTTCTTT. Its translation: CASTRRGTALSNTEAFF.

The CDR3 nucleotides are TGTGCCAGCAGTTTTACCTTAGCGGGATCCTACGAGCAGTACTTC. Protein: CASSFTLAGSYEQYF. V usage is TRBV28 and J usage is TRBJ2-7; the match to TRBD2 covers 8 bases. The V gene end was trimmed by 3 bases and the J gene end by 1 base; junction bases not matched to a gene: 5. Germline V gene lookup returns CDR1 MDHEN and CDR2 SYDVKM. The CDR3 totals 15 residues.

V is TRBV11-2 and J is TRBJ2-5, with 10 bases aligning to TRBD2. Germline V gene lookup returns CDR1 SGHAT and CDR2 FQNNGV. The junction had 6 bases not matched to a gene; V was cut back by 6 bases and J by 2 bases. The CDR3 runs to 15 residues. CDR3 sequence: CASRTGLAEQETQYF. DNA for the CDR3: TGTGCCAGCAGAACCGGACTAGCGGAACAAGAGACCCAGTACTTC.